One sample yielded the 25 T cell receptor beta chains listed below, sequenced in a study of identical twins. One entry per CDR3 protein, called by TCRdb with MiXCR from the 5' RACE reads. The sample holds fewer than 500,000 distinct CDR3 sequences, 14% seen once. The same sample was also studied in work on yellow fever vaccine responses in identical twins.

The sequenced sample consisted of CD4+ T cells sorted from blood. The source of these receptors is a woman in her late teens or twenties in good health.

This clonotype was observed a handful of times. As DNA, the CDR3 is TGCAGTGCTAATATCCGGGACAGGTTCTACGAGCAGTACTTC. Its protein product is CSANIRDRFYEQYF. This chain uses TRBV20-1 with TRBJ2-7; the match to TRBD1 covers 8 bases. Trimming cost V 4 bases and J 3 bases; bases outside gene matches: 8. The germline gives CDR1 DFQATT, CDR2 SNEGSKA (reference sequence). The CDR3 is made up of 14 amino acids.

This chain connects TRBV19 to TRBJ1-1, with D possibly matching TRBD1 (5 bases). Germline-derived CDR1 and CDR2 are LNHDA and SQIVND (reference sequence). This CDR3 contains 15 residues. Trimming removed 4 bases at V and 4 bases at J, with 16 bases between. In DNA form, the CDR3 reads TGTGCCAGTAGTAACCAGGGAACTTTATCCACTGAAGCTTTCTTT. As protein: CASSNQGTLSTEAFF.

The table lists this clonotype with a few counts. The chain links TRBV7-6 to TRBJ2-3, with 10 bases that match TRBD2. The CDR3 spans 16 residues. Looked up from germline, CDR1 is SGHVS and CDR2 is FNYEAQ. Trimming at V came to 4 bases and at J to 2 bases, leaving 6 bases not matched to a gene. The CDR3 DNA reads TGTGCCAGCAGCTCGGCAGCGGGGGGGCCCACAGATACGCAGTATTTT. It codes for CASSSAAGGPTDTQYF.

This clonotype has only a few counts. The V gene is TRBV11-1, the J gene TRBJ2-5; 12 bases line up with TRBD2. The V and J ends lost 5 bases and 5 bases, in that order; junction bases with no gene match: 15. The CDR3 has 18 amino acids. Germline-derived CDR1 and CDR2 are SGHAT and FQDESV (reference sequence). The CDR3 bases are TGTGCCAGCAGCACGACTAGCGGGGGAGGTTCCAGGACGGAGACCCAGTACTTC. Protein sequence: CASSTTSGGGSRTETQYF.

This clonotype occurred a few times. The chain couples TRBV6-1 to TRBJ2-7, with D unresolved. The ends were cut back, 5 bases at V and 3 bases at J, with 11 bases in the middle. Per the germline V gene, CDR1 is MNHNS and CDR2 is SASEGT. There are 13 residues in the CDR3. DNA of the CDR3: TGTGCCAGCAGTCCCAACTACAGCTACGAGCAGTACTTC. This codes for CASSPNYSYEQYF.

In its sample, this clonotype was seen many times. Here the CDR3 reads CASSYSGTGSQPQHF. In DNA, the CDR3 is TGTGCCAGCAGTTACTCGGGGACAGGGAGCCAGCCCCAGCATTTT. This sequence joins TRBV6-6 and TRBJ1-5, with TRBD1 matching over 9 bases. The CDR3 has 15 amino acids. CDR1 MNHNY and CDR2 SVGAGI come from the germline V gene (reference sequence). J was trimmed by 7 bases and V by 0 bases; bases with no gene match: 4.

The chain couples TRBV6-1 to TRBJ2-7, with D perhaps TRBD1 (6 bases). Germline V lookup: CDR1 MNHNS, CDR2 SASEGT. V dropped 6 bases and J dropped 2 bases, with 14 bases sitting between them. The CDR3 runs to 14 residues. This CDR3 is CASSPRQATYEQYF. CDR3 nucleotides: TGTGCCAGCAGCCCGAGACAGGCCACCTACGAGCAGTACTTC.

Only a few counts were recorded for this clonotype. This chain connects TRBV7-2 to TRBJ1-1; TRBD1 matches 9 bases. Trimming at V came to 6 bases and at J to 0 bases, leaving 11 bases not matched to a gene. Germline lookup yields CDR1 SGHTA and CDR2 FQGNSA. CDR3 length equals 17 residues. The CDR3 DNA is TGTGCCAGCAGTATAGGACAGGGGCGACTTTTGAACACTGAAGCTTTCTTT. Its translation: CASSIGQGRLLNTEAFF.

J is TRBJ2-7 and V is TRBV10-3; 12 bases line up with TRBD1. V trimming: 2 bases; J trimming: 5 bases; junction bases outside the gene matches: 7. The V gene's germline CDR1 is ENHRY and CDR2 SYGVKD. There are 16 residues in the CDR3. Here the CDR3 reads CAISETAGTGGDEQYF. The CDR3 DNA is TGTGCCATCAGTGAGACTGCCGGGACAGGGGGCGACGAGCAGTACTTC.

The rearrangement uses TRBV5-1 and TRBJ2-1; 7 bases line up with TRBD1. Germline V gene lookup returns CDR1 SGHRS and CDR2 YFSETQ. The CDR3 has 15 residues. Unmatched junction bases numbered 13, after V lost 6 bases and J lost 7 bases. CDR3 loop: CASTTQGSVGNEQFF. DNA of the CDR3: TGCGCCAGCACCACACAGGGGAGCGTAGGTAATGAGCAGTTCTTC. Full variable domain (remainder filled in from reference TRBV5-1 and TRBJ2-1): KAGVTQTPRYLIKTRGQQVTLSCSPISGHRSVSWYQQTPGQGLQFLFEYFSETQRNKGNFPGRFSGRQFSNSRSEMNVSTLELGDSALYLCASTTQGSVGNEQFFGPGTRLTVL.

This clonotype was observed a few times. Here the CDR3 DNA reads TGTGCCAGCAGCCAAGAGTTGAGGTTCACTGAAGCTTTCTTT. The encoded protein is CASSQELRFTEAFF. J is TRBJ1-1 and V is TRBV14; no reliable D call. This CDR3 region has 14 residues. Germline CDR1 SGHDN, CDR2 FVKESK. V gave up 0 bases and J gave up 4 bases, with 9 bases separating them. Looking up the rest from reference TRBV14 and TRBJ1-1 gives the full variable domain: EAGVTQFPSHSVIEKGQTVTLRCDPISGHDNLYWYRRVMGKEIKFLLHFVKESKQDESGMPNNRFLAERTGGTYSTLKVQPAELEDSGVYFCASSQELRFTEAFFGQGTRLTVV.

CDR3 region: CAISREETQYF. The CDR3 nucleotides read TGTGCCATCAGCAGAGAAGAGACCCAGTACTTC. The chain is built from TRBV10-3 and TRBJ2-5; no clear D gene. Trimming removed 6 bases at V and 3 bases at J, with 5 bases between. The CDR3 has 11 residues. The germline gives CDR1 ENHRY, CDR2 SYGVKD.

The chain joins TRBV5-1 to TRBJ1-6, with 7 bases lining up with TRBD1. Germline loops: CDR1 SGHRS, CDR2 YFSETQ. This CDR3 has 13 amino acids. J gave up 10 bases and V 7 bases, and 8 bases lay outside the gene matches. CDR3 nucleotides: TGCGCCAGCCGCGGGACAGTCAACTCACCCCTCCACTTT. This translates into CASRGTVNSPLHF.

The chain combines TRBV3-1 with TRBJ2-2, with D hard to call. Trimming took 2 bases from V and 3 from J, leaving 1 base between them. Germline CDR1 LGHDT, CDR2 YNNKEL (reference sequence). This CDR3 spans 12 amino acids. CDR3 in DNA: TGTGCCAGCAGCCAACACACCGGGGAGCTGTTTTTT. This codes for CASSQHTGELFF.

The chain recombines TRBV6-1 with TRBJ2-7; a possible D gene is TRBD1 (5 bases). The CDR3 has 13 residues. Germline lookup yields CDR1 MNHNS and CDR2 SASEGT. V was cut by 6 bases and J by 4 bases, with 13 bases left in between. The CDR3 spells CASRPTETYEQYF. CDR3 bases: TGTGCCAGCAGACCGACAGAGACTTACGAGCAGTACTTC.

This clonotype occurred many times. The CDR3: CASSVLTSGGAAQYF. The CDR3, as DNA: TGTGCCAGCAGCGTACTAACTAGCGGGGGGGCGGCCCAGTACTTC. The chain uses TRBV7-2 and TRBJ2-5; TRBD2 aligns across 13 bases. V was pared by 5 bases and J by 9 bases, with 9 bases of the junction left unmatched. The CDR3 has 15 residues. Germline V gene sequence: CDR1 SGHTA, CDR2 FQGNSA.

The chain has TRBV5-1 and TRBJ2-3; TRBD2 agrees at 13 bases. The V segment lost 3 bases and the J segment 4 bases; nucleotides outside the gene matches: 5. Germline V lookup: CDR1 SGHRS, CDR2 YFSETQ. The CDR3 has 16 residues. The CDR3 reads CASSSRLAGGPDTQYF. DNA for the CDR3: TGCGCCAGCAGCTCGCGACTAGCGGGGGGCCCAGATACGCAGTATTTT.

This clonotype was detected a few times. V and J are TRBV20-1 and TRBJ1-2, with unresolved D. The germline V gene encodes CDR1 DFQATT and CDR2 SNEGSKA (reference sequence). V gave up 1 base and J gave up 4 bases, with 7 bases separating them. The CDR3 covers 12 residues. CDR3 region: CSARVPSYGYTF. CDR3 sequence (DNA): TGCAGTGCTAGAGTCCCCAGCTATGGCTACACCTTC.

Ten or more counts support this clonotype. The chain employs TRBV2 and TRBJ1-2; 9 bases map to TRBD1. The trim removed 4 bases at V and 4 bases at J, leaving 7 bases unmatched. The CDR3 sequence is 15 residues long. Germline V gene lookup returns CDR1 SNHLY and CDR2 FYNNEI. The CDR3 DNA is TGTGCCAGCAGTGTACCCGGGACAGGGACCTATGGCTACACCTTC. Translation gives CASSVPGTGTYGYTF.

Only a few counts were recorded for this clonotype. The chain carries TRBV12-3 or TRBV12-4 and TRBJ2-5, with TRBD2 identical over 7 bases. This CDR3 contains 14 residues. J was trimmed by 2 bases and V by 5 bases; bases with no gene match: 5. The CDR3 sequence: CASSVGGGQETQYF. The CDR3 DNA reads as TGTGCCAGCAGTGTAGGCGGGGGTCAAGAGACCCAGTACTTC.

This clonotype occurred a few times. This chain joins TRBV12-3 or TRBV12-4 and TRBJ2-3; tentatively, D is TRBD1 or TRBD2 (5 bases each). The CDR3 covers 15 residues. V dropped 5 bases and J dropped 5 bases, with 17 bases sitting between them. The CDR3, as DNA: TGTGCCAGCAGTACCGAGGGGAGAAATGGAGATACGCAGTATTTT. Protein: CASSTEGRNGDTQYF.

The chain employs TRBV5-1 and TRBJ1-1; D might be TRBD1 (6 bases). The CDR3 sequence is 14 residues long. V lost 7 bases to trimming and J lost 1 base, with 14 bases between them. Germline-derived CDR1 and CDR2 are SGHRS and YFSETQ. The CDR3 DNA sequence: TGCGCCAGCGGACCCGGGACATCGAACACTGAAGCTTTCTTT. This sequence encodes CASGPGTSNTEAFF. The full variable domain, its missing parts supplied by reference TRBV5-1 and TRBJ1-1, is KAGVTQTPRYLIKTRGQQVTLSCSPISGHRSVSWYQQTPGQGLQFLFEYFSETQRNKGNFPGRFSGRQFSNSRSEMNVSTLELGDSALYLCASGPGTSNTEAFFGQGTRLTVV.

This clonotype occurred a few times. This chain links TRBV27 with TRBJ2-1; 10 bases map to TRBD2. Germline CDR1 and CDR2: MNHEY and SMNVEV (reference sequence). Germline trimming cut 2 bases from V and 9 bases from J; bases unmatched to any gene: 10. The CDR3 extends over 16 amino acids. The CDR3 region is CASSLPSGGALGEQFF. CDR3 in DNA: TGTGCCAGCAGTTTACCCAGCGGGGGGGCATTAGGTGAGCAGTTCTTC.

This chain connects TRBV28 to TRBJ1-2; 9 bases are shared with TRBD1. There are 15 residues in the CDR3. The V and J ends lost 4 bases and 2 bases, in that order; junction bases with no gene match: 5. Germline assignment: CDR1 MDHEN and CDR2 SYDVKM. The chain's CDR3 is CASSSTGGRNYGYTF. The CDR3 DNA is TGTGCCAGCAGTTCGACAGGGGGAAGGAACTATGGCTACACCTTC.

J is TRBJ2-3 and V is TRBV5-1; possibly TRBD1 for D (5 bases). The germline V gene encodes CDR1 SGHRS and CDR2 YFSETQ. This CDR3 spans 13 amino acids. V lost 1 base and J 11 bases, leaving 14 bases between the germline ends. CDR3: CASSLLGAAGQYF. Here the CDR3 DNA reads TGCGCCAGCAGCTTGCTTGGGGCAGCAGGGCAGTATTTT.